This T cell receptor (beta chain) stems from a study of T cell repertoires in cytomegalovirus infection. For the study at large: Indications of both CMV infection and matching HLA type were provided by public TCR beta signatures.

Per germline, CDR1 LNHDA and CDR2 SQIVND (reference sequence). The CDR3 has 18 residues. The V gene end was trimmed by 1 base and the J gene end by 2 bases; junction bases not matched to a gene: 8. Notes on this clonotype: Its antigen remains unidentified.

One entry per CDR3 protein results from TCRdb running MiXCR on the reads. The sample consists of roughly 920,000 distinct CDR3 sequences, around 32% of them appearing once. The V gene is TRBV19, the J gene TRBJ2-1; 10 bases are a match to TRBD2. The sequencing here drew on cultured CD8+ T cells from PBMCs, taken from culture after CMV antigen stimulation. The TCR sequence derives from a human donor in good health (CMV status not recorded). Some clones in this sample may be carry-over from other donors' samples. CDR3 coding DNA: TGTGCCAGTAGTATAGGAGGGTTAGCGGGGGGCCCCTACAATGAGCAGTTCTTC. It is translated as CASSIGGLAGGPYNEQFF.